This note documents a single T cell receptor (beta chain) sequence. The data belong to a study of T cell changes during pregnancy in multiple sclerosis. The CDR3 loop spans 12 amino acids. CDR1 is SQVTM and CDR2 is ANQGSEA in the germline V gene. The V end lost 5 bases, the J end lost 4 bases, and 9 bases lay between the germline ends. TCRdb's table, derived via immunoSEQ multiplex PCR, lists solely in-frame clones and lacks some. The top ten hold more than 0.95% of the sample, which has tens of thousands of clones, more than 85% seen once. The sequenced sample was peripheral blood, obtained after pregnancy. The sequence was obtained from a female donor with multiple sclerosis, enrolled in a pregnancy study. The chain has TRBV29-1 and TRBJ1-3; the D is unclear. CDR3 DNA sequence: TGCAGCGTTTTACGGTCAGGAAACACCATATATTTT. It encodes CSVLRSGNTIYF.